This TCR beta chain emerged from a study of T cell repertoires in cytomegalovirus infection. Concerning this clonotype itself: Its target is not known.

TCRdb re-called the reads through MiXCR, storing one row per CDR3 protein. This sample has roughly 990,000 distinct CDR3 sequences, with around 32% found just once. The V end was cut by 3 bases, the J end by 7 bases, with 19 bases between. CDR1 is MNHEY and CDR2 is SMNVEV in the germline V gene (reference sequence). The CDR3 has 16 amino acids. The receptor was derived from a human donor in good health (CMV status not recorded). Some clones in this sample may be carry-over from other donors' samples. V is TRBV27 and J is TRBJ1-5; TRBD1 is a possible D gene (5 bases). The material sequenced was cultured CD8+ T cells from PBMCs, taken from culture after CMV antigen stimulation. The CDR3 region is CASSFRPPGTGQPQHF. The CDR3, as DNA: TGTGCCAGCAGTTTCCGCCCCCCCGGGACGGGACAGCCCCAGCATTTT.